Listed below are T cell receptor beta chains from one sample, sequenced in a study of radiation and T cells in renal cell carcinoma. Sequencing was performed with immunoSEQ multiplex PCR; in TCRdb, only in-frame clones are kept and a portion is missing. This sample has about 140,000 clones, with over 65% found just once. Sequences were derived from blood, sampled from a patient whose treatment included radiotherapy and nephrectomy. These receptors all come from a woman aged 45-65 years with renal cell carcinoma. Each CDR3 is given with its conserved first and last residue. D genes are given only for firm matches. Not all rows give a size; the values are once, few, many and, for expanded clones, a class.

-	few	11	TRBV4-3	TRBJ1-1	CASGEGTEAFF	TGCGCCAGCGGGGAAGGGACTGAAGCTTTCTTT
TRBD1	-	13	TRBV2	TRBJ1-5	CASSEDRNQPQHF	TGTGCCAGCAGTGAGGACAGGAACCAGCCCCAGCATTTT
-	once	15	TRBV18	TRBJ1-5	CASSVGEYSNQPQHF	TGTGCCAGCTCAGTAGGGGAGTATAGCAATCAGCCCCAGCATTTT
-	-	13	TRBV5-4	TRBJ2-7	CASSQMGPYEQYF	TGTGCCAGCAGCCAGATGGGGCCGTACGAGCAGTACTTC
TRBD2	-	18	TRBV4-1	TRBJ2-1	CASSATPSSGRTFREQFF	TGCGCCAGCAGCGCCACTCCTTCTAGCGGGAGGACCTTTAGGGAGCAGTTCTTC
-	few	14	TRBV7-2	TRBJ2-2	CASSRVANTGELFF	TGTGCCAGCAGTCGGGTAGCGAACACCGGGGAGCTGTTTTTT
-	-	13	TRBV5-1	TRBJ2-7	CASSLTPSYEQYF	TGCGCCAGCAGCTTGACACCCTCCTACGAGCAGTACTTC
TRBD2	once	15	TRBV15	TRBJ2-1	CATRSGLAGVDEQFF	TGTGCCACCAGATCCGGCCTAGCGGGAGTGGATGAGCAGTTCTTC
-	few	13	TRBV19	TRBJ1-1	CASSSSMNTEAFF	TGTGCCAGTAGTTCATCAATGAACACTGAAGCTTTCTTT
TRBD1	-	14	TRBV29-1	TRBJ1-5	CSVLLGQGNQPQHF	TGCAGCGTTCTATTGGGACAGGGTAATCAGCCCCAGCATTTT